The 27 T cell receptor beta chains listed next were all sequenced from one sample in a study of cytomegalovirus exposure and HLA in healthy donors. In the PCR, 60 Vbeta and 13 Jbeta primers were used. This table comes from immunoSEQ multiplex PCR, and its TCRdb copy is limited to in-frame clones, with some not included. Of roughly 100,000 clones listed, about 74% are singletons. The sequenced sample was PBMCs. These receptors all stem from a woman aged 45-60 years in good health and CMV-seropositive.

The chain links TRBV29-1 to TRBJ2-1; D is perhaps TRBD2 (6 bases). Trimming stripped 6 bases from V and 8 bases from J, with 17 bases between. The CDR3 length is 13 residues. CDR1 and CDR2 (germline): SQVTM, ANQGSEA. The CDR3 bases are TGCAGCGTGGCGGAGGGGAGTAGCCATGAGCAGTTCTTC. Its protein is CSVAEGSSHEQFF.

The chain combines TRBV7-9 with TRBJ2-5, with 7 nucleotides matching TRBD2. The J call is uncertain, as TRBJ2-7 better fits the DNA end. CDR3 length: 13 amino acids. Germline V gives CDR1 SEHNR, CDR2 FQNEAQ (reference sequence). Written as DNA, the CDR3 is TGTGCCAGCAGCATAAGCGGGGCCTACGAGCAGTACTTC. It is translated as CASSISGAYEQYF.

The chain has TRBV9 and TRBJ2-5; D is unresolved. V was pared by 0 bases and J by 4 bases, with 7 bases between. The CDR3 has 13 amino acids. Per germline, CDR1 SGDLS and CDR2 YYNGEE. CDR3 DNA sequence: TGTGCCAGCAGCGTAGGCGGTGTAGAGACCCAGTACTTC. Encoded protein: CASSVGGVETQYF. The whole variable domain, filled in from reference TRBV9 and TRBJ2-5, reads DSGVTQTPKHLITATGQRVTLRCSPRSGDLSVYWYQQSLDQGLQFLIQYYNGEERAKGNILERFSAQQFPDLHSELNLSSLELGDSALYFCASSVGGVETQYFGPGTRLLVL.

The chain is built from TRBV9 and TRBJ1-3, with TRBD1 identical over 7 bases. The germline V gene encodes CDR1 SGDLS and CDR2 YYNGEE. The trim removed 3 bases at V and 0 bases at J, leaving 9 bases unmatched. The CDR3 runs to 17 residues. The CDR3 loop is CASSAAVGQLSGNTIYF. DNA of the CDR3: TGTGCCAGCAGCGCCGCCGTGGGACAGCTCTCTGGAAACACCATATATTTT.

This clone was found a few times. The chain employs TRBV28 and TRBJ2-1; 8 nucleotides align to TRBD2. The V and J ends lost 4 bases and 7 bases, in that order; junction bases with no gene match: 6. There are 14 residues in the CDR3. Germline V gene data show CDR1 as MDHEN and CDR2 as SYDVKM. The CDR3 here is CASSSGRASNEQFF. The CDR3 nucleotides read TGTGCCAGCAGTTCCGGGAGGGCGAGTAATGAGCAGTTCTTC.

The chain is built from TRBV9 and TRBJ2-5; possibly TRBD2 for D (5 bases). The last part of the DNA fits TRBJ2-7 better; the J call may be wrong. This CDR3 region has 14 residues. In germline, CDR1 is SGDLS, CDR2 YYNGEE. Here the CDR3 DNA reads TGTGCCAGCAGCGTAGCTACCCGGGGATACGAGCAGTACTTC. The encoded protein is CASSVATRGYEQYF.

The table lists this clone with a count of one. V gene TRBV28 combines with J gene TRBJ2-7; D might be TRBD2 (7 bases). The CDR3 has 16 amino acids. CDR1 MDHEN and CDR2 SYDVKM come from the germline V gene. V gave up 6 bases and J gave up 1 base, with 19 bases separating them. This CDR3 is CASSRGGGGISYEQYF. CDR3 nucleotide sequence: TGTGCCAGCAGCCGGGGCGGGGGCGGGATATCCTACGAGCAGTACTTC.

This chain links TRBV28 with TRBJ1-5; D not certain. The CDR3 length is 11 residues. V lost 3 bases and J lost 9, with 6 bases in between. Germline values: CDR1 MDHEN, CDR2 SYDVKM. CDR3 DNA sequence: TGTGCCAGCAGTTTCCGAGGGCCCCAGCATTTT. It codes for CASSFRGPQHF.

The chain links TRBV11-2 to TRBJ2-1; D remains unclear. Germline loops: CDR1 SGHAT, CDR2 FQNNGV. The V end lost 7 bases, the J end lost 6 bases, and 7 bases lay between the germline ends. The CDR3 extends over 11 amino acids. The CDR3 here is CASTRSNEQFF. CDR3 coding DNA: TGTGCCAGCACCCGCAGCAATGAGCAGTTCTTC.

The V call is TRBV4-1, the J call TRBJ2-1; 10 bases match TRBD2. Trimming at V came to 4 bases and at J to 8 bases, leaving 8 bases not matched to a gene. Germline V gives CDR1 MGHRA, CDR2 YSYEKL. CDR3 length equals 15 residues. The CDR3 DNA reads as TGCGCCAGCAGCCTCCTAGCGGGAGTCAGCGATGAGCAGTTCTTC. Translated: CASSLLAGVSDEQFF.

V usage is TRBV4-3 and J usage is TRBJ1-2; D remains ambiguous. The germline V and J ends were trimmed by 0 bases and 0 bases, with 14 bases remaining between them. Germline CDR1 reads LGHNA; CDR2 reads YSLEER. This CDR3 has 17 amino acids. The CDR3 DNA reads as TGCGCCAGCAGCCAAGAAATCACCGGACTACCTAACTATGGCTACACCTTC. Its translation is CASSQEITGLPNYGYTF.

The rearrangement uses TRBV19 and TRBJ2-7; TRBD1 aligns across 11 bases. Germline V gene data show CDR1 as LNHDA and CDR2 as SQIVND (reference sequence). The CDR3 spans 15 residues. The V segment lost 5 bases and the J segment 2 bases; nucleotides outside the gene matches: 5. The CDR3 loop reads CASSPGTGGTYEQYF. The CDR3 DNA reads as TGTGCCAGTAGTCCCGGGACAGGGGGAACCTACGAGCAGTACTTC. The whole variable domain, remainder taken from reference TRBV19 and TRBJ2-7, is DGGITQSPKYLFRKEGQNVTLSCEQNLNHDAMYWYRQDPGQGLRLIYYSQIVNDFQKGDIAEGYSVSREKKESFPLTVTSAQKNPTAFYLCASSPGTGGTYEQYFGPGTRLTVT.

The rearrangement joins TRBV7-8 to TRBJ1-5; the match to TRBD1 covers 9 bases. Germline CDR1 and CDR2: SGHVS and FQNEAQ. The CDR3 runs 15 residues. J gave up 2 bases and V 5 bases, and 4 bases lay outside the gene matches. The CDR3 sequence is CASSPQGAGNQPQHF. The CDR3 bases are TGTGCCAGCAGCCCACAGGGGGCTGGCAATCAGCCCCAGCATTTT.

This clone is a singleton in its sample. The chain employs TRBV7-8 and TRBJ2-1, with TRBD2 matching 9 bases. From germline, CDR1 is SGHVS and CDR2 FQNEAQ. The CDR3 runs to 17 residues. The J segment lost 10 bases and the V segment lost 3 bases, leaving 16 bases of the junction unmatched. This CDR3 is CASSFLAGVSRGGEQFF. CDR3 coding DNA: TGTGCCAGCAGCTTTTTAGCGGGAGTCAGTCGAGGCGGCGAGCAGTTCTTC.

This clone was detected only a few times. The CDR3 loop is CASSLAGEKLFF. Written as DNA, the CDR3 is TGTGCCAGCAGCTTGGCCGGTGAAAAACTGTTTTTT. The chain employs TRBV5-4 and TRBJ1-4; D is ambiguous. V lost 0 bases to trimming and J lost 7 bases, with 4 bases between them. This CDR3 contains 12 residues. Germline-derived CDR1 and CDR2 are SGHNT and YYREEE (reference sequence).

This chain links TRBV5-4 with TRBJ2-1, with 7 bases matching TRBD2. Germline lookup yields CDR1 SGHNT and CDR2 YYREEE (reference sequence). The V and J ends lost 4 bases and 3 bases, in that order; junction bases with no gene match: 7. The CDR3 extends over 15 amino acids. For the CDR3, the DNA is TGTGCCAGCAGCCACAAGACTAGCAACTACAATGAGCAGTTCTTC. Protein: CASSHKTSNYNEQFF.

The chain joins TRBV18 to TRBJ2-7; 9 bases agree with TRBD1. The CDR3 spans 13 residues. Germline trimming cut 5 bases from V and 2 bases from J; bases unmatched to any gene: 1. CDR1 KGHSH and CDR2 LQKENI come from the germline V gene. CDR3 amino acids: CASSRDRAYEQYF. CDR3 nucleotide sequence: TGTGCCAGCTCAAGGGACAGGGCCTACGAGCAGTACTTC.

A note on this clone: The identical CDR3 is also encoded by other nucleotide sequences in the sample. This chain links TRBV5-4 with TRBJ2-6; D perhaps matches TRBD1 (7 bases). V lost 4 bases and J lost 0, with 11 bases in between. The CDR3 consists of 16 residues. Germline V gene lookup returns CDR1 SGHNT and CDR2 YYREEE (reference sequence). The CDR3 here is CASSRQGGSGANVLTF. CDR3 nucleotide sequence: TGTGCCAGCAGCCGACAGGGAGGCTCTGGGGCCAACGTCCTGACTTTC. The full variable domain, rest sourced from reference TRBV5-4 and TRBJ2-6, is ETGVTQSPTHLIKTRGQQVTLRCSSQSGHNTVSWYQQALGQGPQFIFQYYREEENGRGNFPPRFSGLQFPNYSSELNVNALELDDSALYLCASSRQGGSGANVLTFGAGSRLTVL.

As concerns this clone: Within the sample, other DNA sequences also encode this same CDR3. DNA for the CDR3: TGTGCCAGCTCGCCAAGGGACAGACAAAATGAAAAACTGTTTTTT. Amino acid sequence: CASSPRDRQNEKLFF. The V call is TRBV18, the J call TRBJ1-4; 7 bases match TRBD1. Germline assignment: CDR1 KGHSH and CDR2 LQKENI. V lost 6 bases, J lost 5 bases, and 9 bases stayed unmatched. The CDR3 has 15 amino acids.

The chain uses TRBV9 and TRBJ2-7; maybe TRBD1 (6 bases). The CDR3 is 16 amino acids. Per the germline V gene, CDR1 is SGDLS and CDR2 is YYNGEE. V dropped 4 bases and J dropped 3 bases, with 20 bases sitting between them. CDR3 loop: CASSPRGTGFVYEQYF. The DNA for the CDR3 is TGTGCCAGCAGCCCGAGGGGAACAGGGTTCGTCTACGAGCAGTACTTC. Full variable domain (remainder filled in from reference TRBV9 and TRBJ2-7): DSGVTQTPKHLITATGQRVTLRCSPRSGDLSVYWYQQSLDQGLQFLIQYYNGEERAKGNILERFSAQQFPDLHSELNLSSLELGDSALYFCASSPRGTGFVYEQYFGPGTRLTVT.

The rearrangement links TRBV10-1 to TRBJ2-7; possibly TRBD2 for D (5 bases). CDR3 length equals 16 residues. V lost 2 bases, J lost 5 bases, and 19 bases lay in between. CDR1 is WNHNN and CDR2 is SYGVQD in the germline V gene (reference sequence). Written as DNA, the CDR3 is TGCGCCAGCAGTGAGGGAGGTGTGGGTCTCGGTAACGAGCAGTACTTC. Residues: CASSEGGVGLGNEQYF.

V gene TRBV9 combines with J gene TRBJ2-1; 10 bases line up with TRBD2. J gave up 7 bases and V 3 bases, and 13 bases lay outside the gene matches. Germline CDR1 is SGDLS and CDR2 is YYNGEE. This CDR3 has 17 amino acids. The CDR3 DNA is TGTGCCAGCAGCGGTGCCACTAGCGGGGCTAATGGGAATGAGCAGTTCTTC. Residues: CASSGATSGANGNEQFF.

The chain joins TRBV19 to TRBJ2-7; D not resolved. This CDR3 is 14 amino acids long. Trimming left V 3 bases short and J 2 bases short, with 11 bases between. The V gene's germline CDR1 is LNHDA and CDR2 SQIVND (reference sequence). The CDR3 nucleotides read TGTGCCAGTAGTATTAAAGAGGATACCTACGAGCAGTACTTC. It is translated as CASSIKEDTYEQYF. Full variable domain (remainder filled in from reference TRBV19 and TRBJ2-7): DGGITQSPKYLFRKEGQNVTLSCEQNLNHDAMYWYRQDPGQGLRLIYYSQIVNDFQKGDIAEGYSVSREKKESFPLTVTSAQKNPTAFYLCASSIKEDTYEQYFGPGTRLTVT.

CDR3 region: CAAKGLAYSTDTQYF. Here the CDR3 DNA reads TGTGCCGCGAAGGGACTAGCCTATAGCACAGATACGCAGTATTTT. The gene calls are TRBV6-1 and TRBJ2-3, with TRBD2 matching 9 bases. V gave up 11 bases and J gave up 0 bases; unmatched junction bases: 9. CDR3 length: 15 residues. Germline lookup yields CDR1 MNHNS and CDR2 SASEGT.

The gene calls are TRBV5-4 and TRBJ2-1; 11 positions match TRBD2. CDR1 and CDR2 (germline): SGHNT, YYREEE (reference sequence). V lost 4 bases to trimming and J lost 6 bases; unmatched junction nucleotides: 9. The CDR3 totals 16 residues. This CDR3 reads CASSPRPGLAVNEQFF. The CDR3 coding sequence is TGTGCCAGCAGCCCTAGACCGGGACTAGCGGTCAATGAGCAGTTCTTC.

This clone was observed a handful of times. The V gene is TRBV27, the J gene TRBJ2-1; TRBD2 agrees at 7 bases. The CDR3 covers 16 residues. Germline CDR1 and CDR2: MNHEY and SMNVEV (reference sequence). Unmatched junction bases numbered 11, after V lost 5 bases and J lost 4 bases. The chain's CDR3 is CASSLTAGVTYNEQFF. CDR3 bases: TGTGCCAGCAGTCTCACTGCGGGAGTGACGTACAATGAGCAGTTCTTC.

The rearrangement joins TRBV4-1 to TRBJ2-7; TRBD2 matches 9 bases. Germline V gene data show CDR1 as MGHRA and CDR2 as YSYEKL. J lost 3 bases, V lost 2 bases, and 17 bases had no gene match. This CDR3 has 19 amino acids. The CDR3 DNA sequence: TGCGCCAGCAGCCAACTCAAATTAAGGGAAGGACTAGCGAGCTACGAGCAGTACTTC. It translates to CASSQLKLREGLASYEQYF.